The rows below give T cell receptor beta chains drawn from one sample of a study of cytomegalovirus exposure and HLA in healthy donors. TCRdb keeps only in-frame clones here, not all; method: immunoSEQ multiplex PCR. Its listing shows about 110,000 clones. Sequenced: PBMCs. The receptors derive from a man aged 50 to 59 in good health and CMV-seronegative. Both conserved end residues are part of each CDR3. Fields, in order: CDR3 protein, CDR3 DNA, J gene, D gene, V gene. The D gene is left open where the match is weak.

cdr3_aa: CASSTGSRLSNQPQHF
cdr3_nt: TGTGCCAGTAGCACAGGGAGCCGACTAAGCAATCAGCCCCAGCATTTT
j_call: TRBJ1-5
d_call: NA
v_call: TRBV19

cdr3_aa: CATGRRDRGMNTGELFF
cdr3_nt: TGTGCCACCGGGCGTCGGGACAGGGGGATGAACACCGGGGAGCTGTTTTTT
j_call: TRBJ2-2
d_call: TRBD1
v_call: TRBV27

cdr3_aa: CAIRQINTGELFF
cdr3_nt: TGTGCCATCAGGCAGATAAACACCGGGGAGCTGTTTTTT
j_call: TRBJ2-2
d_call: NA
v_call: TRBV10-3

cdr3_aa: CASSRTRQGIGETQYF
cdr3_nt: TGCGCCAGCAGCAGGACACGACAGGGGATTGGGGAGACCCAGTACTTC
j_call: TRBJ2-5
d_call: TRBD1
v_call: TRBV5-1

cdr3_aa: CASFWGTSDETQYF
cdr3_nt: TGTGCCAGCTTTTGGGGTACTAGCGATGAGACCCAGTACTTC
j_call: TRBJ2-5
d_call: TRBD2
v_call: TRBV18

cdr3_aa: CASSLAPVAYGYTF
cdr3_nt: TGTGCCAGCAGCTTAGCCCCAGTTGCCTATGGCTACACCTTC
j_call: TRBJ1-2
d_call: NA
v_call: TRBV7-9

cdr3_aa: CASSAGLYQETQYF
cdr3_nt: TGTGCCAGCAGCGCTGGACTCTACCAAGAGACCCAGTACTTC
j_call: TRBJ2-5
d_call: NA
v_call: TRBV9

cdr3_aa: CASSSQAGTSTGELFF
cdr3_nt: TGTGCCAGCAGCTCCCAAGCGGGAACCAGCACCGGGGAGCTGTTTTTT
j_call: TRBJ2-2
d_call: TRBD2
v_call: TRBV7-9

cdr3_aa: CASSPRDKGIGYTF
cdr3_nt: TGTGCCAGCTCACCTAGGGACAAGGGGATTGGCTACACCTTC
j_call: TRBJ1-2
d_call: NA
v_call: TRBV18

cdr3_aa: CASSRYRGSGANVLTF
cdr3_nt: TGTGCCAGCAGTCGATACAGGGGATCTGGGGCCAACGTCCTGACTTTC
j_call: TRBJ2-6
d_call: TRBD1
v_call: TRBV27

cdr3_aa: CAISDAQGAQPQHF
cdr3_nt: TGTGCCATCAGTGACGCACAGGGGGCTCAGCCCCAGCATTTT
j_call: TRBJ1-5
d_call: TRBD1
v_call: TRBV10-3

cdr3_aa: CASSRPRGTADTQYF
cdr3_nt: TGTGCCAGCAGTCGACCCCGGGGTACTGCAGATACGCAGTATTTT
j_call: TRBJ2-3
d_call: NA
v_call: TRBV28

cdr3_aa: CASSLGGPLYGYTF
cdr3_nt: TGTGCCAGCAGCTTGGGAGGTCCCCTTTATGGCTACACCTTC
j_call: TRBJ1-2
d_call: NA
v_call: TRBV5-6

cdr3_aa: CAWTGTSGGYEQYF
cdr3_nt: TGTGCCTGGACCGGGACTAGCGGGGGCTACGAGCAGTACTTC
j_call: TRBJ2-7
d_call: TRBD2
v_call: TRBV30